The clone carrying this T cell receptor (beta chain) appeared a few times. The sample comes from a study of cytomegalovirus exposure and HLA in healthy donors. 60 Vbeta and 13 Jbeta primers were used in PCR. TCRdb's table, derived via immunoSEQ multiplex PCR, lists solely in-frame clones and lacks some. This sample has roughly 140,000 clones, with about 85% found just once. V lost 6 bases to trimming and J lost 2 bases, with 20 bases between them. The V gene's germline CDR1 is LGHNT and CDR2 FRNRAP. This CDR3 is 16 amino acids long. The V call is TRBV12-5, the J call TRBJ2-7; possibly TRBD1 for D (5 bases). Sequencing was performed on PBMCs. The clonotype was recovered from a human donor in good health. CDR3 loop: CASGSLGVSVPYEQYF. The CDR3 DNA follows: TGTGCTAGTGGGAGCCTAGGGGTCTCGGTCCCCTACGAGCAGTACTTC.